The 23 T cell receptor beta chains in this list originate from one sample, sequenced in a study of T cell clonotyping in hematopoietic cell transplantation. Method: immunoSEQ multiplex PCR; TCRdb's copy keeps in-frame clones and lacks some. This table has about 45,000 clones, roughly 80% appearing once. Time point reported: recipient sample about 28 days before transplant, after cytoreduction. The sequenced sample was peripheral blood mononuclear cells, obtained before stem cell transplant. Receptors originate from a man aged 60 to 69 with myelodysplastic syndrome. Some clones in this sample may be carry-over from other donors' samples.

The chain employs TRBV21-1 and TRBJ1-1. TRBV21-1 is a pseudogene segment. The CDR3 has 16 residues. CDR3 sequence (DNA): TGTGCCAGCAGCAAAGCGGGGGGCGAGTTGGACACTGAAGCTTTCTTT. Its translation: CASSKAGGELDTEAFF.

This clone was picked up one time. The V gene is TRBV6-1, the J gene TRBJ1-1; 7 nucleotides align to TRBD1. The CDR3 is made up of 14 amino acids. Germline assignment: CDR1 MNHNS and CDR2 SASEGT. Trimming removed 2 bases from V and 5 bases from J; junction bases left unmatched: 5. CDR3 residues: CASSERGTVTEAFF. The DNA for the CDR3 is TGTGCCAGCAGTGAACGAGGGACAGTGACTGAAGCTTTCTTT.

The rearrangement uses TRBV4-3 and TRBJ1-5; D is ambiguous. This CDR3 region has 15 residues. V shed 0 bases and J shed 0 bases, with 6 bases lying between them. From germline, CDR1 is LGHNA and CDR2 YSLEER. CDR3 DNA sequence: TGCGCCAGCAGCCAAGATTCCCATAGCAATCAGCCCCAGCATTTT. This sequence encodes CASSQDSHSNQPQHF.

CDR3 in DNA: TGTGCCAGTAGTACGCGGGACACCGCTTTCTACGAGCAGTACTTC. It is translated as CASSTRDTAFYEQYF. This sequence joins TRBV19 and TRBJ2-7; perhaps D is TRBD1 or TRBD2 (6 bases each). The CDR3 has 15 amino acids. Deletions cut 4 bases from V and 3 bases from J, with 16 bases between. From germline, CDR1 is LNHDA and CDR2 SQIVND (reference sequence). The whole variable domain, remainder taken from reference TRBV19 and TRBJ2-7, is DGGITQSPKYLFRKEGQNVTLSCEQNLNHDAMYWYRQDPGQGLRLIYYSQIVNDFQKGDIAEGYSVSREKKESFPLTVTSAQKNPTAFYLCASSTRDTAFYEQYFGPGTRLTVT.

The V and J genes are TRBV4-3 and TRBJ1-4, with a tentative D call TRBD1 (6 bases). V was trimmed by 2 bases and J by 8 bases, leaving 18 bases between them. Germline-derived CDR1 and CDR2 are LGHNA and YSLEER. This CDR3 has 16 residues. CDR3 sequence (DNA): TGCGCCAGCAGCCAAACAATAGCAGGGGCCGGAGAAAAACTGTTTTTT. Residues: CASSQTIAGAGEKLFF.

The chain recombines TRBV4-1 with TRBJ1-2, with D possibly TRBD1 on 5 matching bases. V gave up 0 bases and J gave up 4 bases, with 12 bases separating them. CDR3 length: 15 amino acids. Germline V gene lookup returns CDR1 MGHRA and CDR2 YSYEKL. Written as DNA, the CDR3 is TGCGCCAGCAGCCAAGATCCGCAGGGTGGCTATGGCTACACCTTC. This translates into CASSQDPQGGYGYTF.

In its sample, this clone was seen a few times. The gene calls are TRBV4-1 and TRBJ2-5; D unresolved. The CDR3 consists of 14 residues. The germline gives CDR1 MGHRA, CDR2 YSYEKL. Trimming left V 1 base short and J 2 bases short, with 8 bases between. The CDR3 here is CASSQGLLQETQYF. CDR3 in DNA: TGCGCCAGCAGCCAAGGTCTCTTACAAGAGACCCAGTACTTC.

This sequence joins TRBV2 and TRBJ1-1; D gene ambiguous. Per germline, CDR1 SNHLY and CDR2 FYNNEI. CDR3 size: 13 residues. V lost 11 bases and J 4 bases, leaving 17 bases between the germline ends. The chain's CDR3 is CAGQISVVTEAFF. The CDR3 nucleotides read TGTGCCGGCCAGATCAGCGTAGTCACTGAAGCTTTCTTT.

For this clone: A read error may produce the germline difference seen at one junction end. The chain combines TRBV7-7 with TRBJ2-7, with 10 nucleotides matching TRBD1. Germline V CDR1 and CDR2: SSHAT, FNYEAQ (reference sequence). The length of the CDR3 is 15 residues. This CDR3 is CASSLGRDRGYEQYF. CDR3 nucleotide sequence: TGTGCTAGCAGCTTAGGGCGGGACAGGGGCTACGAGCAGTACTTC.

This clone occurred a few times. The gene calls are TRBV18 and TRBJ2-1; TRBD2 matches 11 bases. Germline values: CDR1 KGHSH, CDR2 LQKENI. The CDR3 covers 16 residues. V gave up 2 bases and J gave up 7 bases; unmatched junction bases: 7. DNA for the CDR3: TGTGCCAGCTCACCAGCTAGCGGGGGGCAAAGAAATGAGCAGTTCTTC. Residues: CASSPASGGQRNEQFF.

The rearrangement joins TRBV13 to TRBJ1-2; D is unresolved. From germline, CDR1 is PRHDT and CDR2 FYEKMQ (reference sequence). The CDR3 totals 15 residues. V gave up 1 base and J gave up 2 bases, with 11 bases separating them. The CDR3 DNA reads as TGTGCCAGCAGCTTAGCAGTACTAAGCAACTATGGCTACACCTTC. Translated: CASSLAVLSNYGYTF.

This clone was picked up one time. V is TRBV30 and J is TRBJ1-3; TRBD1 might be the D (5 bases). V was clipped by 1 base and J by 8 bases, with 9 bases between them. CDR1 and CDR2 (germline): GTSNPN, SVGIG (reference sequence). The CDR3 loop spans 12 amino acids. The CDR3 region has the DNA TGTGCCTGGAGTGGGGGGTGGGACACCATATATTTT. Its translation: CAWSGGWDTIYF.

This chain connects TRBV7-2 to TRBJ2-3; weak D call: TRBD1 (6 bases). There are 16 residues in the CDR3. Germline CDR1 reads SGHTA; CDR2 reads FQGNSA. V dropped 1 base and J dropped 3 bases, with 14 bases sitting between them. For the CDR3, the DNA is TGTGCCAGCAGCTTAGAAGGGACATTTTTGACAGATACGCAGTATTTT. Translated, it gives CASSLEGTFLTDTQYF.

This clone was counted only a few times. J is TRBJ1-1 and V is TRBV7-9; 10 nucleotides line up with TRBD1. Trimming took 5 bases from V and 5 from J; bases not matched to a gene: 2. Germline V gene data show CDR1 as SEHNR and CDR2 as FQNEAQ (reference sequence). This CDR3 contains 13 residues. In DNA form, the CDR3 reads TGTGCCAGCAGCCCGGGACAGGGGACTGAAGCTTTCTTT. Translated, it gives CASSPGQGTEAFF.

This chain uses TRBV5-1 with TRBJ2-1; TRBD2 aligns across 12 bases. The CDR3 runs to 16 residues. V trimming: 4 bases; J trimming: 3 bases; junction bases outside the gene matches: 5. Per germline, CDR1 SGHRS and CDR2 YFSETQ. The CDR3 reads CASSAELAGGYNEQFF. CDR3 nucleotide sequence: TGCGCCAGCAGCGCCGAACTAGCGGGGGGCTACAATGAGCAGTTCTTC. The full variable domain, rest sourced from reference TRBV5-1 and TRBJ2-1, is KAGVTQTPRYLIKTRGQQVTLSCSPISGHRSVSWYQQTPGQGLQFLFEYFSETQRNKGNFPGRFSGRQFSNSRSEMNVSTLELGDSALYLCASSAELAGGYNEQFFGPGTRLTVL.

The V and J genes are TRBV5-1 and TRBJ2-5, with TRBD2 matching 12 bases. The germline V gene has CDR1 SGHRS and CDR2 YFSETQ. The CDR3 length is 17 residues. J gave up 1 base and V 4 bases, and 8 bases lay outside the gene matches. The CDR3 region has the DNA TGCGCCAGCAGCCTACGACTAGCGGGGGACCCCCAAGAGACCCAGTACTTC. It yields the protein CASSLRLAGDPQETQYF.

This clone was counted only a few times. The chain uses TRBV28 and TRBJ1-6, with D possibly TRBD1 on 5 matching bases. The V end was cut by 2 bases, the J end by 3 bases, with 8 bases between. Germline loops: CDR1 MDHEN, CDR2 SYDVKM. The CDR3 sequence is 15 residues long. CDR3 in DNA: TGTGCCAGCAGTTTAAGGGGAGGCTATAATTCACCCCTCCACTTT. This codes for CASSLRGGYNSPLHF.

This sequence joins TRBV23-1 and TRBJ1-5; no reliable D call. TRBV23-1 is designated an ORF whose function remains uncertain. V was pared by 2 bases and J by 9 bases, with 17 bases between. There are 15 residues in the CDR3. CDR3 protein: CASSQRGPIIRPQHF. The CDR3 DNA follows: TGCGCCAGCAGTCAACGGGGTCCGATCATAAGGCCCCAGCATTTT.

The J gene is TRBJ1-4, the V gene TRBV4-3; perhaps TRBD1 as D (5 bases). Germline V gene data show CDR1 as LGHNA and CDR2 as YSLEER. The CDR3 has 16 residues. V was shortened by 1 base and J by 4 bases, with 13 bases between the two germline ends. The CDR3 is CASSQATGPYNEKLFF. In nucleotides, the CDR3 is TGCGCCAGCAGCCAAGCTACAGGACCCTATAATGAAAAACTGTTTTTT.

The chain carries TRBV5-1 and TRBJ2-3, with a possible D match to TRBD1 (5 bases). V lost 3 bases to trimming and J lost 2 bases, with 10 bases between them. Germline V gene lookup returns CDR1 SGHRS and CDR2 YFSETQ. There are 14 residues in the CDR3. The CDR3 sequence: CASSSRQLTDTQYF. DNA for the CDR3: TGCGCCAGCAGCTCCCGACAGCTCACAGATACGCAGTATTTT.

A few counts support this clone. The CDR3 bases are TGCGCCAGCAGCCAAGGCCAACAACTTAACTATGGCTACACCTTC. Translating gives CASSQGQQLNYGYTF. The rearrangement joins TRBV4-3 to TRBJ1-2; D unclear. Germline V CDR1 and CDR2: LGHNA, YSLEER. This CDR3 has 15 amino acids. The V end lost 1 base, the J end lost 1 base, and 10 bases lay between the germline ends.

J is TRBJ1-4 and V is TRBV4-3; no clear D. Germline-derived CDR1 and CDR2 are LGHNA and YSLEER. Trimming pared 1 base from V and 6 bases from J, leaving 15 bases between. The CDR3 covers 16 residues. The CDR3 protein is CASSQAGKVGDEKLFF. In DNA, the CDR3 is TGCGCCAGCAGCCAAGCTGGGAAGGTTGGCGATGAAAAACTGTTTTTT.

The J gene is TRBJ2-7, the V gene TRBV7-2; TRBD1 is a possible D gene (6 bases). The CDR3 totals 14 residues. From germline, CDR1 is SGHTA and CDR2 FQGNSA. Trimming removed 5 bases from V and 3 bases from J, with 14 bases in between. The CDR3 reads CASSHRTEGYEQYF. In DNA form, the CDR3 reads TGTGCCAGCAGCCACCGGACAGAGGGCTACGAGCAGTACTTC.